Below are 15 T cell receptor beta chains sequenced from a single sample in a study of T cell repertoires in ileal Crohn's disease. Time point described: proximal margin of the surgical specimen (macroscopically non-inflamed). Clones were read by immunoSEQ multiplex PCR, and TCRdb kept only the in-frame ones, dropping some. This table holds around 7,300 clones, around 72% found once. The sample taken for sequencing was ileal tissue. Receptor source: an adult with Crohn's disease.

The genes are TRBV29-1 and TRBJ1-1, with TRBD1 matching over 8 bases. This CDR3 spans 13 amino acids. Germline V gene sequence: CDR1 SQVTM, CDR2 ANQGSEA. Here the CDR3 DNA reads TGCAGGGCTACTGGGACAGGGAACACTGAAGCTTTCTTT. Amino acid sequence: CRATGTGNTEAFF.

The chain recombines TRBV2 with TRBJ2-1, with a weak D call TRBD2 (5 bases). The CDR3 is 12 amino acids. The germline gives CDR1 SNHLY, CDR2 FYNNEI. V dropped 10 bases and J dropped 7 bases, with 14 bases sitting between them. CDR3 in amino acids: CATEWRQNEQFF. In DNA form, the CDR3 reads TGTGCCACTGAATGGAGGCAAAATGAGCAGTTCTTC.

This clone ranks as large (0.1 to 1%). The V call is TRBV10-2, the J call TRBJ2-5; D gene unclear. This CDR3 has 13 residues. The ends were cut back, 5 bases at V and 1 base at J, with 8 bases in the middle. Germline V gene sequence: CDR1 WSHSY, CDR2 SAAADI. The CDR3 loop reads CASSLQVQETQYF. The CDR3 DNA reads as TGCGCCAGCAGTTTGCAAGTCCAAGAGACCCAGTACTTC.

This clone was found once. The chain links TRBV19 to TRBJ1-2; D is perhaps TRBD1 (6 bases). Germline CDR1 LNHDA, CDR2 SQIVND (reference sequence). Trimming stripped 6 bases from V and 6 bases from J, with 11 bases between. The CDR3 sequence is 12 residues long. CDR3 region: CASRRKGDGYTF. The CDR3 DNA reads TGTGCCAGTAGGAGGAAGGGGGATGGCTACACCTTC.

The CDR3 loop is CATSRDRGLVSNQPQHF. DNA of the CDR3: TGTGCCACCAGCAGAGACAGGGGGCTGGTCAGCAATCAGCCCCAGCATTTT. J is TRBJ1-5 and V is TRBV15, with 8 bases lining up with TRBD1. The V gene end was trimmed by 0 bases and the J gene end by 1 base; junction bases not matched to a gene: 5. The CDR3 is made up of 17 amino acids. Germline assignment: CDR1 LNHNV and CDR2 YYDKDF (reference sequence).

The chain is built from TRBV7-9 and TRBJ1-1; 7 nucleotides line up with TRBD1. From germline, CDR1 is SEHNR and CDR2 FQNEAQ (reference sequence). J lost 2 bases, V lost 6 bases, and 3 bases had no gene match. CDR3 size: 13 residues. As DNA, the CDR3 is TGTGCCAGCAGTCGACAGGGAAACACTGAAGCTTTCTTT. Its translation is CASSRQGNTEAFF.

This clone was recorded once. The genes are TRBV28 and TRBJ2-3, with D perhaps assigned TRBD1 or TRBD2 (7 bases each). The CDR3 extends over 16 amino acids. The V end was cut by 5 bases, the J end by 11 bases, with 26 bases between. Germline CDR1 and CDR2: MDHEN and SYDVKM. Written as DNA, the CDR3 is TGTGCCAGCAGTACACAACACCAGGGGGGAGGGAAGAGGCAGTATTTT. This sequence encodes CASSTQHQGGGKRQYF.

This sequence joins TRBV29-1 and TRBJ2-4, with 7 bases identical to TRBD1. Germline lookup yields CDR1 SQVTM and CDR2 ANQGSEA. The V gene end was trimmed by 6 bases and the J gene end by 7 bases; junction bases not matched to a gene: 6. CDR3 size: 12 residues. The CDR3 here is CSVTTGPNIQYF. CDR3 coding DNA: TGCAGCGTCACGACAGGGCCGAACATTCAGTACTTC.

The rearrangement joins TRBV30 to TRBJ2-7; D may be TRBD2 (6 bases). The V end lost 4 bases, the J end lost 2 bases, and 9 bases lay between the germline ends. The CDR3 spans 12 residues. CDR1 and CDR2 from the germline V gene are GTSNPN and SVGIG (reference sequence). CDR3: CAWTPGAYEQYF. CDR3 DNA sequence: TGTGCCTGGACACCGGGGGCCTACGAGCAGTACTTC.

CDR3 in amino acids: CASSLGPNQPQHF. The CDR3 bases are TGTGCCAGCAGCTTAGGACCGAATCAGCCCCAGCATTTT. The rearrangement links TRBV7-2 to TRBJ1-5; D not certain. Per the germline V gene, CDR1 is SGHTA and CDR2 is FQGNSA. The CDR3 covers 13 residues. V gave up 1 base and J gave up 4 bases, with 5 bases separating them.

The sample holds a few counts of this clone. The CDR3 loop is CASSSGGRGRPYEQYF. CDR3 bases: TGCGCCAGCAGCTCCGGGGGCAGGGGACGACCCTACGAGCAGTACTTC. This chain joins TRBV5-1 and TRBJ2-7; D may match TRBD1 or TRBD2 (6 bases each). CDR1 and CDR2 from the germline V gene are SGHRS and YFSETQ. The CDR3 has 16 residues. V lost 3 bases and J 2 bases, leaving 18 bases between the germline ends. Full variable domain (remainder filled in from reference TRBV5-1 and TRBJ2-7): KAGVTQTPRYLIKTRGQQVTLSCSPISGHRSVSWYQQTPGQGLQFLFEYFSETQRNKGNFPGRFSGRQFSNSRSEMNVSTLELGDSALYLCASSSGGRGRPYEQYFGPGTRLTVT.

In nucleotides, the CDR3 is TGTGCCATCAGTGAGTCCGACAGGGGGGCCTACGAGCAGTACTTC. This gives the protein CAISESDRGAYEQYF. The genes are TRBV10-3 and TRBJ2-7; TRBD1 aligns across 9 bases. The CDR3 loop spans 15 amino acids. CDR1 ENHRY and CDR2 SYGVKD come from the germline V gene. V gave up 0 bases and J gave up 2 bases; unmatched junction bases: 2.

The chain couples TRBV5-1 to TRBJ2-5, with 10 bases that match TRBD1. The CDR3 length is 14 residues. Losses at the gene ends were 2 bases for V and 3 bases for J; bases not matched to a gene: 1. Germline-derived CDR1 and CDR2 are SGHRS and YFSETQ. The CDR3, as DNA: TGCGCCAGCAGCTTAGGGACAGGGGAAGAGACCCAGTACTTC. Translating gives CASSLGTGEETQYF.

The rearrangement links TRBV6-4 to TRBJ2-1; D is possibly TRBD2 (5 bases). V dropped 3 bases and J dropped 5 bases, with 8 bases sitting between them. CDR3 length: 13 residues. Germline CDR1 and CDR2: MRHNA and SNTAGT. CDR3 coding DNA: TGTGCCAGCAGTGAACAGAGGGACAATGAGCAGTTCTTC. Translating it yields CASSEQRDNEQFF.

This chain links TRBV9 with TRBJ2-5, with D perhaps given as TRBD1 or TRBD2 (6 bases each). The CDR3 sequence is 15 residues long. V gave up 3 bases and J gave up 5 bases, with 17 bases separating them. Germline lookup yields CDR1 SGDLS and CDR2 YYNGEE. CDR3 loop: CASSAGHGAGETQYF. DNA for the CDR3: TGTGCCAGCAGCGCGGGACACGGGGCGGGGGAGACCCAGTACTTC.